This passage covers 19 T cell receptor beta chains from one sample sequenced in a study of blood T cell repertoires in COVID-19. Only in-frame clones appear in the TCRdb table, and some are missing; sequencing was by immunoSEQ multiplex PCR. The data show about 190,000 clones, 80% to 90% seen once. Sequenced material: peripheral blood. The receptors were gathered from a young man with acute or convalescent COVID-19.

This chain links TRBV28 with TRBJ2-3; a possible D gene is TRBD1 (8 bases). This CDR3 is 21 amino acids long. Germline CDR1 MDHEN, CDR2 SYDVKM. V lost 6 bases and J 5 bases, leaving 36 bases between the germline ends. The CDR3 region has the DNA TGTGCCAGCAGGAAACCTCCGGGACAGGACCGTGGGCCGGGAGGCGGAGATACGCAGTATTTT. Protein sequence: CASRKPPGQDRGPGGGDTQYF. Based on the CDR3 plus reference TRBV28 and TRBJ2-3, the full variable domain is DVKVTQSSRYLVKRTGEKVFLECVQDMDHENMFWYRQDPGLGLRLIYFSYDVKMKEKGDIPEGYSVSREKKERFSLILESASTNQTSMYLCASRKPPGQDRGPGGGDTQYFGPGTRLTVL.

The chain joins TRBV28 to TRBJ2-7, with TRBD2 as a possible D gene (6 bases). The V gene's germline CDR1 is MDHEN and CDR2 SYDVKM. CDR3 size: 14 residues. Trimming removed 6 bases at V and 3 bases at J, with 15 bases between. The CDR3 DNA reads TGTGCCAGCAGAGGGACGGACTATTTCTACGAGCAGTACTTC. Protein sequence: CASRGTDYFYEQYF.

V gene TRBV11-2 combines with J gene TRBJ2-1, with 8 bases matching TRBD2. The CDR3 sequence is 13 residues long. V trimming: 0 bases; J trimming: 14 bases; junction bases outside the gene matches: 6. Per germline, CDR1 SGHAT and CDR2 FQNNGV. The CDR3 sequence is CASSLEGRGGEFF. The CDR3 DNA is TGTGCCAGCAGCTTAGAGGGCCGGGGGGGAGAGTTCTTC. Based on the CDR3 plus reference TRBV11-2 and TRBJ2-1, the full variable domain is EAGVAQSPRYKIIEKRQSVAFWCNPISGHATLYWYQQILGQGPKLLIQFQNNGVVDDSQLPKDRFSAERLKGVDSTLKIQPAKLEDSAVYLCASSLEGRGGEFFGPGTRLTVL.

The J gene is TRBJ2-2, the V gene TRBV9, with 10 bases that match TRBD2. Per the germline V gene, CDR1 is SGDLS and CDR2 is YYNGEE. This CDR3 has 15 residues. J was trimmed by 4 bases and V by 5 bases; bases with no gene match: 5. CDR3 coding DNA: TGTGCCAGCAGTCCTACTAGCGGGGTCACCGGGGAGCTGTTTTTT. Encoded protein: CASSPTSGVTGELFF.

J is TRBJ2-2 and V is TRBV19; D gene uncertain. Germline V lookup: CDR1 LNHDA, CDR2 SQIVND (reference sequence). V dropped 7 bases and J dropped 1 base, with 13 bases sitting between them. The CDR3 sequence is 15 residues long. In DNA form, the CDR3 reads TGTGCCAGTAAGAGAAGTACTAAGAACACCGGGGAGCTGTTTTTT. Amino acid sequence: CASKRSTKNTGELFF. The full variable domain, rest sourced from reference TRBV19 and TRBJ2-2, is DGGITQSPKYLFRKEGQNVTLSCEQNLNHDAMYWYRQDPGQGLRLIYYSQIVNDFQKGDIAEGYSVSREKKESFPLTVTSAQKNPTAFYLCASKRSTKNTGELFFGEGSRLTVL.

V is TRBV14 and J is TRBJ2-2, with 8 positions matching TRBD1. CDR1 is SGHDN, CDR2 FVKESK, per germline. Trimming took 4 bases from V and 2 from J; bases not matched to a gene: 6. The CDR3 spans 16 residues. CDR3 DNA sequence: TGTGCCAGCAGCCTAAGACAGGGGATAAACACCGGGGAGCTGTTTTTT. Translated, it gives CASSLRQGINTGELFF.

This chain links TRBV27 with TRBJ2-2; D might be TRBD1 (5 bases). In germline, CDR1 is MNHEY, CDR2 SMNVEV (reference sequence). V lost 2 bases and J 0 bases, leaving 7 bases between the germline ends. The CDR3 extends over 15 amino acids. The CDR3 reads CASSLDRTNTGELFF. The CDR3 DNA reads TGTGCCAGCAGTTTAGACAGAACGAACACCGGGGAGCTGTTTTTT.

V gene TRBV30 combines with J gene TRBJ1-4; perhaps TRBD1 as D (5 bases). This CDR3 is 14 amino acids long. V was shortened by 2 bases and J by 8 bases, with 15 bases between the two germline ends. The V gene's germline CDR1 is GTSNPN and CDR2 SVGIG (reference sequence). The CDR3 loop reads CAWSHNRFEEKLFF. CDR3 nucleotide sequence: TGTGCCTGGAGTCATAACAGGTTCGAAGAAAAACTGTTTTTT.

The chain employs TRBV3-1 (or the pseudogene TRBV3-2) and TRBJ2-1; TRBD2 matches 9 bases. Trimming at V came to 3 bases and at J to 7 bases, leaving 10 bases not matched to a gene. CDR3 length equals 16 residues. The V gene's germline CDR1 is LGHDT and CDR2 YNNKEL (reference sequence). In DNA, the CDR3 is TGTGCCAGCAGCCATTTACTAGCGGGCGAAGGAAATGAGCAGTTCTTC. Amino acid sequence: CASSHLLAGEGNEQFF.

The chain couples TRBV7-2 to TRBJ1-1; tentative D call: TRBD1 (6 bases). The CDR3 length is 15 residues. Looked up from germline, CDR1 is SGHTA and CDR2 is FQGNSA. V was trimmed by 5 bases and J by 4 bases, leaving 17 bases between them. CDR3 nucleotide sequence: TGTGCCAGCAGCCCCAAGACAGGTTCGGTCACTGAAGCTTTCTTT. This translates into CASSPKTGSVTEAFF.

V and J are TRBV30 and TRBJ1-3, with D perhaps matching TRBD1 (6 bases). V was cut by 7 bases and J by 1 base, with 11 bases left in between. Germline V gene lookup returns CDR1 GTSNPN and CDR2 SVGIG (reference sequence). This CDR3 region has 13 residues. Here the CDR3 DNA reads TGTGCCTTAGGCAGGGGTTCTGGAAACACCATATATTTT. Translated: CALGRGSGNTIYF.

This chain joins TRBV18 and TRBJ1-5, with 7 bases fitting TRBD1. With 3 bases clipped from V and 7 bases from J, the junction kept 9 bases outside the gene matches. Germline V gene lookup returns CDR1 KGHSH and CDR2 LQKENI. The length of the CDR3 is 15 residues. The CDR3 DNA follows: TGTGCCAGCTCACCCTTCGGACAGGTAAAGCAGCCCCAGCATTTT. Translation gives CASSPFGQVKQPQHF. The whole variable domain, filled in from reference TRBV18 and TRBJ1-5, reads NAGVMQNPRHLVRRRGQEARLRCSPMKGHSHVYWYRQLPEEGLKFMVYLQKENIIDESGMPKERFSAEFPKEGPSILRIQQVVRGDSAAYFCASSPFGQVKQPQHFGDGTRLSIL.

This clone was detected once. The chain combines TRBV4-2 with TRBJ1-5; 8 nucleotides agree with TRBD1. The germline CDR1 and CDR2 sequences are LGHNA and YNFKEQ. After removal of 1 base from V and 3 bases from J, the junction contained 11 bases not matched to a gene. The CDR3 has 18 residues. Written as DNA, the CDR3 is TGTGCCAGCAGCCAAGCCCCCTCGACAGGGGCGTCCAATCAGCCCCAGCATTTT. It is translated as CASSQAPSTGASNQPQHF.

The chain employs TRBV25-1 and TRBJ1-1; D call uncertain. Trimming shortened V by 11 bases and J by 11 bases, and 12 bases separated the two germline ends. CDR3 size: 9 residues. The germline V gene encodes CDR1 MGHDK and CDR2 SYGVNS. The chain's CDR3 is CAPYTWAFF. The CDR3 nucleotides are TGTGCCCCGTACACATGGGCTTTCTTT.

The chain employs TRBV7-2 and TRBJ2-1; D perhaps matches TRBD1 (6 bases). V was pared by 2 bases and J by 9 bases, with 11 bases between. CDR1 is SGHTA, CDR2 FQGNSA, per germline. The length of the CDR3 is 13 residues. The CDR3 is CASSLQGRSEQFF. The CDR3 DNA sequence: TGTGCCAGCAGCTTACAGGGGCGGAGTGAGCAGTTCTTC. Using reference TRBV7-2 and TRBJ2-1 for the parts outside the CDR3, the full variable domain is GAGVSQSPSNKVTEKGKDVELRCDPISGHTALYWYRQSLGQGLEFLIYFQGNSAPDKSGLPSDRFSAERTGGSVSTLTIQRTQQEDSAVYLCASSLQGRSEQFFGPGTRLTVL.

The chain carries TRBV30 and TRBJ1-1; D ambiguous. The germline V gene encodes CDR1 GTSNPN and CDR2 SVGIG (reference sequence). V was clipped by 4 bases and J by 7 bases, with 13 bases between them. This CDR3 spans 12 amino acids. The CDR3 DNA reads as TGTGCCTGGAATTTGGCGGTCCATGAAGCTTTCTTT. It translates to CAWNLAVHEAFF.

CDR3 in amino acids: CAWSPSGVYTGELFF. For the CDR3, the DNA is TGTGCCTGGAGTCCTAGCGGGGTCTACACCGGGGAGCTGTTTTTT. V gene TRBV30 combines with J gene TRBJ2-2; 9 bases fit TRBD2. With 2 bases clipped from V and 3 bases from J, the junction kept 4 bases outside the gene matches. Germline-derived CDR1 and CDR2 are GTSNPN and SVGIG (reference sequence). The CDR3 extends over 15 amino acids.

The V gene is TRBV5-1, the J gene TRBJ2-1; tentative D call: TRBD2 (6 bases). Germline V gene sequence: CDR1 SGHRS, CDR2 YFSETQ. Trimming stripped 7 bases from V and 7 bases from J, with 18 bases between. The CDR3 covers 14 residues. CDR3 nucleotide sequence: TGCGCCAGCTATTCGGCGAGGGCGGGAAATGAGCAGTTCTTC. The encoded protein is CASYSARAGNEQFF. Full variable domain (rest looked up from reference TRBV5-1 and TRBJ2-1): KAGVTQTPRYLIKTRGQQVTLSCSPISGHRSVSWYQQTPGQGLQFLFEYFSETQRNKGNFPGRFSGRQFSNSRSEMNVSTLELGDSALYLCASYSARAGNEQFFGPGTRLTVL.

This sequence joins TRBV5-1 and TRBJ2-1, with D possibly TRBD2 on 5 matching bases. CDR3 length equals 15 residues. Germline assignment: CDR1 SGHRS and CDR2 YFSETQ. Trimming removed 1 base from V and 2 bases from J, with 10 bases in between. The CDR3 sequence is CASSLRGYPYNEQFF. The CDR3 DNA sequence: TGCGCCAGCAGCTTGCGAGGGTACCCCTACAATGAGCAGTTCTTC.